Described below is a single T cell receptor beta chain sequence and its context. This record belongs to a study of blood T cell repertoires in COVID-19. Repertoires were generated with immunoSEQ multiplex PCR, while TCRdb's copy carries only in-frame clones and drops some. The sample lists nearly 300,000 clones, about 81% occurring once. CDR1 and CDR2 from the germline V gene are SEHNR and FQNEAQ (reference sequence). V lost 0 bases to trimming and J lost 6 bases; unmatched junction nucleotides: 8. The CDR3 is 16 residues long. A Seattle source enrolled patients during active infection and followed them longitudinally.

The sample comprised peripheral blood. The sequence derives from a human donor with COVID-19, enrolled during active disease. The donor label of this sample is uncertain. This rearrangement joins TRBV7-9 to TRBJ1-2, with 9 bases aligning to TRBD1. The CDR3: CASSLAELTGGHGYTF. The CDR3 coding sequence is TGTGCCAGCAGCTTAGCAGAACTTACAGGGGGCCATGGCTACACCTTC.